The 18 T cell receptor beta chains reported below all come from one sample, sequenced in a study of patients and donors after allogeneic stem cell transplantation. TCRdb passed the RT-PCR reads through MiXCR, listing each CDR3 protein once. The sample contains 84,000 or so distinct CDR3 sequences, about 44% of which appear only once. What was sequenced was blood, either unsorted or a sorted T cell fraction (not recorded which). Receptors were obtained from a human donor who was either an allogeneic HSCT recipient or a stem cell or donor lymphocyte infusion donor (not recorded which). It is not recorded whose cells these are; they may come from a transplant donor.

This clonotype was found a few times. V gene TRBV3-1 combines with J gene TRBJ2-5, with D possibly TRBD2 on 5 matching bases. The germline CDR1 and CDR2 sequences are LGHDT and YNNKEL (reference sequence). This CDR3 region has 14 residues. Trimming pared 0 bases from V and 3 bases from J, leaving 8 bases between. This chain's CDR3 is CASSQEVGEETQYF. DNA for the CDR3: TGTGCCAGCAGCCAAGAGGTGGGAGAAGAGACCCAGTACTTC.

The chain joins TRBV29-1 to TRBJ1-1; D not certain. There are 10 residues in the CDR3. V was shortened by 5 bases and J by 4 bases, with 5 bases between the two germline ends. CDR1 and CDR2 (germline): SQVTM, ANQGSEA. CDR3 coding DNA: TGCAGCGTTACGAGCACTGAAGCTTTCTTT. This sequence encodes CSVTSTEAFF.

The chain uses TRBV11-2 and TRBJ1-2; no firm D call. V lost 1 base and J lost 0, with 9 bases in between. The CDR3 length is 15 residues. Germline CDR1 reads SGHAT; CDR2 reads FQNNGV. This chain's CDR3 is CASSLAADTNYGYTF. DNA of the CDR3: TGTGCCAGCAGCTTAGCTGCGGATACTAACTATGGCTACACCTTC. Based on the CDR3 plus reference TRBV11-2 and TRBJ1-2, the full variable domain is EAGVAQSPRYKIIEKRQSVAFWCNPISGHATLYWYQQILGQGPKLLIQFQNNGVVDDSQLPKDRFSAERLKGVDSTLKIQPAKLEDSAVYLCASSLAADTNYGYTFGSGTRLTVV.

The genes are TRBV20-1 and TRBJ2-7, with 11 bases matching TRBD2. V lost 5 bases to trimming and J lost 2 bases; unmatched junction nucleotides: 11. The CDR3 runs to 16 residues. In germline, CDR1 is DFQATT, CDR2 SNEGSKA (reference sequence). CDR3 nucleotides: TGCAGTGCTGGATCTGTGGTAGCGGGAGGGCCCTACGAGCAGTACTTC. This codes for CSAGSVVAGGPYEQYF.

The chain carries TRBV6-5 and TRBJ1-4; maybe TRBD1 (5 bases). Germline V gene sequence: CDR1 MNHEY, CDR2 SVGAGI. The CDR3 has 13 residues. Trimming took off 2 bases at V and 6 bases at J, with 7 bases between the two ends. DNA of the CDR3: TGTGCCAGCAGTTACGGGGGTGATGAAAAACTGTTTTTT. Translation gives CASSYGGDEKLFF.

The chain combines TRBV4-1 with TRBJ2-3; 10 bases line up with TRBD2. J was trimmed by 1 base and V by 4 bases; bases with no gene match: 5. CDR1 and CDR2 from the germline V gene are MGHRA and YSYEKL. This CDR3 contains 16 residues. Written as DNA, the CDR3 is TGCGCCAGCAGCCTCCTAGCGGGGGAGCGCACAGATACGCAGTATTTT. Protein sequence: CASSLLAGERTDTQYF.

V gene TRBV4-3 combines with J gene TRBJ1-1; D unclear. Deletions cut 1 base from V and 7 bases from J, with 7 bases between. CDR1 is LGHNA and CDR2 is YSLEER in the germline V gene. This CDR3 spans 12 amino acids. Here the CDR3 reads CASSQGDFEAFF. CDR3 nucleotides: TGCGCCAGCAGCCAAGGGGATTTTGAAGCTTTCTTT.

This clonotype was detected a few times. The chain employs TRBV3-1 and TRBJ1-5; D gene unclear. V dropped 0 bases and J dropped 1 base, with 7 bases sitting between them. This CDR3 region has 15 residues. The germline V gene has CDR1 LGHDT and CDR2 YNNKEL (reference sequence). This chain's CDR3 is CASSQDARSNQPQHF. The CDR3 DNA reads TGTGCCAGCAGCCAAGATGCGCGGAGCAATCAGCCCCAGCATTTT.

The chain couples TRBV7-8 to TRBJ2-5; no clear D. The V gene's germline CDR1 is SGHVS and CDR2 FQNEAQ. Trimming removed 1 base at V and 4 bases at J, with 13 bases between. The CDR3 sequence is 15 residues long. The CDR3 coding sequence is TGTGCCAGCAGCTTAGTATACTGGGTAGGAGAGACCCAGTACTTC. Translation gives CASSLVYWVGETQYF.

This clonotype was seen a handful of times. The chain is built from TRBV12-3 or TRBV12-4 and TRBJ1-1, with 7 bases aligning to TRBD1. The CDR3 runs to 15 residues. V trimming: 5 bases; J trimming: 5 bases; junction bases outside the gene matches: 11. Here the CDR3 reads CASSQTGSRWTEAFF. The CDR3 coding sequence is TGTGCCAGCAGTCAGACAGGGAGTAGGTGGACTGAAGCTTTCTTT.

The chain joins TRBV15 to TRBJ1-1; no reliable D call. Looked up from germline, CDR1 is LNHNV and CDR2 is YYDKDF (reference sequence). The CDR3 is 16 residues long. V was shortened by 4 bases and J by 1 base, with 16 bases between the two germline ends. The CDR3 coding sequence is TGTGCCACCAGCAAAAATTTGGGAGGGAGGAACACTGAAGCTTTCTTT. Translation: CATSKNLGGRNTEAFF.

The chain links TRBV12-3 or TRBV12-4 to TRBJ1-2; weak D call: TRBD1 (6 bases). Trimming pared 0 bases from V and 8 bases from J, leaving 16 bases between. The CDR3 runs 15 residues. This chain's CDR3 is CASSLAVAGAGGYTF. CDR3 sequence (DNA): TGTGCCAGCAGTTTAGCGGTAGCGGGGGCAGGAGGCTACACCTTC.

This chain connects TRBV15 to TRBJ1-1, with D tentatively TRBD1 (5 bases). Germline lookup yields CDR1 LNHNV and CDR2 YYDKDF (reference sequence). The V gene lost 7 bases and the J gene lost 4 bases, with 13 bases spanning the gap. The length of the CDR3 is 13 residues. The chain's CDR3 is CATTQGRGTEAFF. The CDR3 nucleotides read TGTGCCACCACCCAGGGTCGGGGCACTGAAGCTTTCTTT.

V gene TRBV7-8 combines with J gene TRBJ1-1; no reliable D call. V lost 7 bases and J 0 bases, leaving 15 bases between the germline ends. Per germline, CDR1 SGHVS and CDR2 FQNEAQ. This CDR3 has 15 residues. CDR3 region: CASTPLGGMNTEAFF. The CDR3 nucleotides are TGTGCCAGCACCCCTTTAGGAGGAATGAACACTGAAGCTTTCTTT.

The chain couples TRBV29-1 to TRBJ1-1, with 9 bases aligning to TRBD1. Germline CDR1 and CDR2: SQVTM and ANQGSEA. The CDR3 contains 13 residues. Germline trimming cut 3 bases from V and 5 bases from J; bases unmatched to any gene: 4. CDR3 in amino acids: CSVETGGGTEAFF. In nucleotides, the CDR3 is TGCAGCGTTGAGACAGGGGGTGGTACTGAAGCTTTCTTT.

This sequence joins TRBV7-6 and TRBJ1-1; 7 nucleotides match TRBD1. V dropped 5 bases and J dropped 10; count of bases not matched to a gene: 10. The CDR3 is made up of 13 amino acids. The germline gives CDR1 SGHVS, CDR2 FNYEAQ. As DNA, the CDR3 is TGTGCCAGCAGCGCCCGAGACAGGGAGGGAGCTTTCTTT. This translates into CASSARDREGAFF.

This chain uses TRBV5-1 with TRBJ2-1, with 14 bases identical to TRBD2. Trimming removed 3 bases from V and 6 bases from J; junction bases left unmatched: 5. The length of the CDR3 is 16 residues. Germline-derived CDR1 and CDR2 are SGHRS and YFSETQ. CDR3 bases: TGCGCCAGCAGCTACGGACTAGCGGGAGGAATCAATGAGCAGTTCTTC. This sequence encodes CASSYGLAGGINEQFF.

The chain combines TRBV29-1 with TRBJ1-2; 7 bases are shared with TRBD1. The trim removed 5 bases at V and 6 bases at J, leaving 9 bases unmatched. The CDR3 length is 13 residues. CDR1 is SQVTM, CDR2 ANQGSEA, per germline. Here the CDR3 reads CSVRDSRGNGYTF. CDR3 DNA sequence: TGCAGCGTTAGGGACAGTAGAGGGAATGGCTACACCTTC.